This TCR beta chain comes out of a study of blood T cell repertoires in COVID-19. Study-level background: Sample material is recorded as cDNA or gDNA derived from T cells, B-cell-depleted T cells, or PBMCs.

This clone was detected only a few times. Authors' analysis steps: By means of reference gene primer amplification, nucleated cell counts were estimated. Using immunoSEQ multiplex PCR, the repertoire was profiled, and TCRdb retains in-frame clones only, with some absent. Clone size and the V and J calls come from that table; the DNA yielded D and trimming. The table has about 240,000 clones, 83% seen once; the top ten hold 3.6%. J lost 3 bases, V lost 3 bases, and 8 bases had no gene match. CDR1 is LGHNA, CDR2 YNFKEQ, per germline. The CDR3 length is 16 residues. Cohorts were based on clinical histories the participants reported. Participants in the exposed group had met a COVID-19 case in the 2 weeks before joining the study.

The origin of this receptor is a middle-aged woman who had been exposed to COVID-19. The V gene is TRBV4-2, the J gene TRBJ2-3; 8 positions agree with TRBD1. Source material: PBMCs or T cells enriched from blood (not recorded which). The CDR3 DNA reads TGTGCCAGCAGCCAGAGGACAGGGCTTGTGACAGATACGCAGTATTTT. Encoded protein: CASSQRTGLVTDTQYF.